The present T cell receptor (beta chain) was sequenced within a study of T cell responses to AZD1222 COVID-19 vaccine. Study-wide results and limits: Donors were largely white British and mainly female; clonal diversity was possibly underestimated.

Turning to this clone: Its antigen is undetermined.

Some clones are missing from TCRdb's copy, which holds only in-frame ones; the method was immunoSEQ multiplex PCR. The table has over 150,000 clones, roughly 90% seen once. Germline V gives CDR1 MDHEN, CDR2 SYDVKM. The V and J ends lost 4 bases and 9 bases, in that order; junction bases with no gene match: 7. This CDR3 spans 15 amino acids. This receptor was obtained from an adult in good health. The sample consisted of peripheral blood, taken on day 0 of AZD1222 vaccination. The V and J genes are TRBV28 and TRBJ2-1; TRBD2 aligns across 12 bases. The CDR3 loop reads CASSSPSGRDTEQFF. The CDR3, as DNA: TGTGCCAGCAGTTCACCTAGCGGGAGGGACACTGAGCAGTTCTTC.